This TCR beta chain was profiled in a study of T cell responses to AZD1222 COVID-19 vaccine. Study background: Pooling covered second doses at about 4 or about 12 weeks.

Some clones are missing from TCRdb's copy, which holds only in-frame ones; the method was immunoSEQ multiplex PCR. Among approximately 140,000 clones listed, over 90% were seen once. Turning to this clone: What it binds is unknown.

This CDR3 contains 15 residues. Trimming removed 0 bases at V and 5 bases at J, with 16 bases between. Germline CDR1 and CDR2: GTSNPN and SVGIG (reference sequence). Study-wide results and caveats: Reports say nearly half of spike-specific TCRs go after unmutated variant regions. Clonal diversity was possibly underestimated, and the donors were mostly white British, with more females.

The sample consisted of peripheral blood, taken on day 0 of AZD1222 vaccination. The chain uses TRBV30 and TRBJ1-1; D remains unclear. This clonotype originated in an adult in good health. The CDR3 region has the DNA TGTGCCTGGAGTGTTTCTAGCAGTAAGAGGACTGAAGCTTTCTTT. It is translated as CAWSVSSSKRTEAFF. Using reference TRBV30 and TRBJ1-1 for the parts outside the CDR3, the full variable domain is SQTIHQWPATLVQPVGSPLSLECTVEGTSNPNLYWYRQAAGRGLQLLFYSVGIGQISSEVPQNLSASRPQDRQFILSSKKLLLSDSGFYLCAWSVSSSKRTEAFFGQGTRLTVV.